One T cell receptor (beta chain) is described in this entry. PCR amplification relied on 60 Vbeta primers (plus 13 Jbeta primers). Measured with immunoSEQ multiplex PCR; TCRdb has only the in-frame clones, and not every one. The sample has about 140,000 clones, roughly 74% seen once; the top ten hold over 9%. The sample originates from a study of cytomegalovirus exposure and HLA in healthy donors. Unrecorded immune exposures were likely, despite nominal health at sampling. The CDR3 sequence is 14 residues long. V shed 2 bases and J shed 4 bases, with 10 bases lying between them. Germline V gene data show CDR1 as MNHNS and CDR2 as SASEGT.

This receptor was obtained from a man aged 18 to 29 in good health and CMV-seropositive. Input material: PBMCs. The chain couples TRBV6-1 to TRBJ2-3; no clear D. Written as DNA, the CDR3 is TGTGCCAGCAGTGAATGGATTAGCCCAGATACGCAGTATTTT. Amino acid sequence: CASSEWISPDTQYF.